Listed here are 12 T cell receptor beta chains from one sample, sequenced in a study of tumor-infiltrating lymphocytes in primary liver carcinoma. A primer in the constant region served to generate TCR beta cDNA from approximately 500 ng of total RNA. Three nested multiplex PCR rounds, a slightly modified ARM-PCR, produced the libraries for TCR beta. The opening two PCR rounds, about 10 cycles each, paired TRBV1-TRBV30 forward primers with a C-beta reverse primer. TCRdb reanalysed the multiplex PCR reads using MiXCR and keeps one entry per CDR3 protein. This table has approximately 99,000 distinct CDR3 sequences, almost 70% appearing once. Co-extraction yielded RNA and DNA from 20-30 mg of unsorted bulk tissue. The specimen was liver tumor tissue from sampling region 5. The sample's subset: tumor region T5, tumor centre. The receptors come from an older woman with primary liver carcinoma and hepatitis B virus infection.

The chain links TRBV11-2 to TRBJ2-4; the D is unclear. Germline V gene lookup returns CDR1 SGHAT and CDR2 FQNNGV. Trimming took off 1 base at V and 4 bases at J, with 11 bases between the two ends. This CDR3 is built from 15 residues. CDR3 sequence reads: CASSLVGVPKNIQYF. CDR3 DNA: TGTGCCAGCAGCTTAGTAGGAGTCCCTAAAAACATTCAGTACTTC. The full variable domain, its missing parts supplied by reference TRBV11-2 and TRBJ2-4, is EAGVAQSPRYKIIEKRQSVAFWCNPISGHATLYWYQQILGQGPKLLIQFQNNGVVDDSQLPKDRFSAERLKGVDSTLKIQPAKLEDSAVYLCASSLVGVPKNIQYFGAGTRLSVL.

This clonotype was found a few times. A read error may explain this, as a much larger clone is one base away. The chain combines TRBV10-3 with TRBJ1-2, with no clear D. Germline loops: CDR1 ENHRY, CDR2 SYGVKD. The length of the CDR3 is 12 residues. This chain's CDR3 is CAISETVHGCTF. For the CDR3, the DNA is TGTGCCATCAGTGAGACAGTTCATGGCTGCACCTTC.

The rearrangement uses TRBV9 and TRBJ2-1; D might be TRBD2 (5 bases). CDR1 is SGDLS and CDR2 is YYNGEE in the germline V gene. Deletions cut 0 bases from V and 4 bases from J, with 11 bases between. The CDR3 sequence is 15 residues long. CDR3 protein: CASSVDGVSYNEQFF. In DNA, the CDR3 is TGTGCCAGCAGCGTAGACGGGGTCTCGTACAATGAGCAGTTCTTC.

V and J are TRBV7-6 and TRBJ1-4, with a weak D call TRBD1 (5 bases). The CDR3 is 16 residues long. Trimming took 2 bases from V and 3 from J, leaving 13 bases between them. The germline CDR1 and CDR2 sequences are SGHVS and FNYEAQ. As DNA, the CDR3 is TGTGCCAGCAGCTTATGGGGGTATACAGCTAATGAAAAACTGTTTTTT. Protein sequence: CASSLWGYTANEKLFF.

Remarks on this clonotype: Its ends do not fully match the called genes, so a read error is possible. The V and J genes are TRBV4-1 and TRBJ2-1; 9 bases line up with TRBD2. This CDR3 spans 20 amino acids. CDR1 and CDR2 (germline): MGHRA, YSYEKL. The CDR3 is CVSSPIHGTSFESSYNEQFF. In DNA, the CDR3 is TGCGTCAGCAGCCCAATTCACGGGACTAGCTTCGAGAGCTCCTACAATGAGCAGTTCTTC.

In its sample, this clonotype was seen many times. The chain joins TRBV6-1 to TRBJ2-1, with D maybe TRBD2 (6 bases). CDR1 and CDR2 from the germline V gene are MNHNS and SASEGT. This CDR3 comprises 15 residues. V dropped 8 bases and J dropped 9 bases, with 23 bases sitting between them. CDR3 sequence: CASPPTGRRVLEQFF. CDR3 nucleotides: TGTGCCAGCCCCCCGACGGGGAGGAGGGTCCTTGAGCAGTTCTTC.

This clonotype was detected ten times or more. This chain uses TRBV6-5 with TRBJ2-6; D might be TRBD1 (6 bases). Looked up from germline, CDR1 is MNHEY and CDR2 is SVGAGI. The CDR3 is 15 residues long. Trimming took 8 bases from V and 0 from J, leaving 11 bases between them. The CDR3 DNA sequence: TGTGCCAGCCGGACAGATAGCTCTGGGGCCAACGTCCTGACTTTC. Amino acid sequence: CASRTDSSGANVLTF.

About this clonotype itself: A read error may account for a junction end that differs from germline. The chain joins TRBV29-1 to TRBJ2-1; 7 bases map to TRBD1. CDR3 size: 14 residues. Germline lookup yields CDR1 SQVTM and CDR2 ANQGSEA. CDR3 loop: CRVARGQHYDEQFF. The CDR3 nucleotides are TGCAGGGTTGCGAGGGGACAGCATTACGATGAGCAGTTCTTC.

This clonotype was counted a few times. Sequence at one end of the junction differs from germline and may be a read error. The rearrangement joins TRBV11-2 to TRBJ2-2; D is perhaps TRBD2 (5 bases). Germline CDR1 and CDR2: SGHAT and FQNNGV. The CDR3 is made up of 13 amino acids. The DNA for the CDR3 is TGTGCCAGTAACTTAGATAGGACTGGGGAACTGTTTTTT. Encoded protein: CASNLDRTGELFF.

Regarding this clonotype: A read error is likely, as this CDR3 ends without the conserved phenylalanine or tryptophan. The rearrangement joins TRBV11-3 to TRBJ2-1; D not certain. The CDR3 is 13 amino acids. The germline gives CDR1 SGHNT, CDR2 YENEEA. Between the trimmed V and J ends, which lost 6 bases and 3 bases, there was a span of 9 bases. This chain's CDR3 is CASRAGGYNEQFL. Written as DNA, the CDR3 is TGTGCCAGCAGAGCCGGTGGCTACAATGAGCAGTTCCTC.

Note on this clonotype: One base away lies a much larger clone, so this may be a sequencing read error. The CDR3 nucleotides read TGTGCCAGCAGCTATGAACAGGGGATGGATACGCAGTTTTTT. Translated: CASSYEQGMDTQFF. The V call is TRBV7-8, the J call TRBJ2-3; TRBD1 matches 7 bases. The CDR3 sequence is 14 residues long. CDR1 and CDR2 from the germline V gene are SGHVS and FQNEAQ.

Remarks on this clonotype: A much larger clonotype is one base distant, so this may be a read error. The chain couples TRBV29-1 to TRBJ2-5; perhaps TRBD2 as D (6 bases). The CDR3 extends over 13 amino acids. The V and J ends lost 5 bases and 2 bases respectively, with 12 bases between them. Germline loops: CDR1 SQVTM, CDR2 ANQGSEA. The CDR3 here is CSVQGGNQETQYF. The CDR3 DNA reads as TGCAGCGTTCAGGGCGGGAATCAAGAGACCCAGTACTTC.